This section outlines one TCR beta chain sequence together with its context. Its specificity is not known. Vbeta (60) and Jbeta (13) primers were used in the PCR. Profiled with immunoSEQ multiplex PCR; TCRdb holds only in-frame clones, not every one. This table lists tens of thousands of clones. The sample is drawn from a study of cytomegalovirus exposure and HLA in healthy donors. Study-wide results and caveats: TCR beta sequences reportedly predicted most subjects' HLA-A and HLA-B alleles accurately.

The specimen was PBMCs. The receptor comes from a male donor in good health and CMV-seronegative.

The CDR3 DNA sequence: TGTGCCAGCAGTCTAACCACAGGAAGCGAGCAGTACTTC. This gives the protein CASSLTTGSEQYF. This sequence joins TRBV27 and TRBJ2-7; possibly TRBD1 for D (5 bases). The CDR3 extends over 13 amino acids. Germline CDR1 reads MNHEY; CDR2 reads SMNVEV (reference sequence). V lost 5 bases and J 6 bases, leaving 14 bases between the germline ends.